The clone carrying this T cell receptor beta chain was seen repeatedly, ten times or more. The target antigen is unknown. Assembly of TCR beta libraries relied on iRepertoire HTBI primers together with Arm-PCR of CDR3 regions. TCRdb processed the multiplex PCR reads anew with MiXCR; each CDR3 protein has one entry. The sample includes 410,000 or so distinct CDR3 sequences, about 15% seen only once; the top ten take around 15%. These data are taken from a study of regulatory T cells in long-lasting Graves disease. Notes on the study in general: Patients with persistent Graves' had lower TCR diversity than newly diagnosed patients.

As to time point: newly diagnosed GD, antithyroid drugs for less than 3 months. Making the TCR library involved RNA that had been extracted from PBMCs. Per germline, CDR1 SGHNT and CDR2 YENEEA. Between the trimmed V and J ends, which lost 1 base and 0 bases, there was a span of 11 bases. This CDR3 contains 16 residues. The sample was also linked to a second study, of T cells in Graves' hyperthyroidism and ophthalmopathy. That work contributes: Ophthalmopathy stood apart from stable hyperthyroidism in a 13 V-J model.

The sample consisted of peripheral blood mononuclear cells (PBMCs), taken at new diagnosis, from a patient treated with antithyroid drugs. This chain connects TRBV11-3 to TRBJ2-3; tentative D call: TRBD2 (5 bases). The sequence was obtained from a woman younger than 45 with Graves disease. The CDR3 loop reads CASSLGGGSSTDTQYF. CDR3 nucleotides: TGTGCCAGCAGCTTAGGCGGAGGATCAAGCACAGATACGCAGTATTTT. The full variable domain, its missing parts supplied by reference TRBV11-3 and TRBJ2-3, is EAGVVQSPRYKIIEKKQPVAFWCNPISGHNTLYWYLQNLGQGPELLIRYENEEAVDDSQLPKDRFSAERLKGVDSTLKIQPAELGDSAVYLCASSLGGGSSTDTQYFGPGTRLTVL.